This T cell receptor beta chain was documented in a study of cytomegalovirus exposure and HLA in healthy donors. It was with 60 Vbeta and 13 Jbeta primers that the PCR ran. Some clones are missing from TCRdb's copy, which holds only in-frame ones; the method was immunoSEQ multiplex PCR. The data hold roughly 160,000 clones, with more than 75% observed a single time. Germline lookup yields CDR1 SGHTA and CDR2 FQGNSA. V dropped 1 base and J dropped 7 bases, with 7 bases sitting between them. The CDR3 is 12 residues long. Findings and limits, study-wide: With high specificity and sensitivity, the classifier reportedly diagnosed cytomegalovirus status.

Turning to this clone: What it binds is not known.

The source of this sequence is a man between 25 and 39 years old in good health and CMV-seropositive. Sequencing used PBMCs. This sequence joins TRBV7-2 and TRBJ1-2; D perhaps matches TRBD1 (5 bases). The CDR3 loop reads CASSLEGLGYTF. The CDR3 DNA reads as TGTGCCAGCAGCTTAGAGGGACTTGGCTACACCTTC.